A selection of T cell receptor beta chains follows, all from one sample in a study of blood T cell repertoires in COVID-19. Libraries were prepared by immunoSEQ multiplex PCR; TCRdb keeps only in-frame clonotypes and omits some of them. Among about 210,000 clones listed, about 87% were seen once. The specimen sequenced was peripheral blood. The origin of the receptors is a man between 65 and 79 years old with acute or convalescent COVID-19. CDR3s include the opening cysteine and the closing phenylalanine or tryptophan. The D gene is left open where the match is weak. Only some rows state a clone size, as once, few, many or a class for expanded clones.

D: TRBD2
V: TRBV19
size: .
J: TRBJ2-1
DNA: TGTGCCAGTAGTATAATGTCGCTAGCGGGAAACAATGAGCAGTTCTTC
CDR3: CASSIMSLAGNNEQFF

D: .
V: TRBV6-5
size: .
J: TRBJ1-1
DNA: TGTGCCAGCAGTTACTCGTCCAGGAACACTGAAGCTTTCTTT
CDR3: CASSYSSRNTEAFF

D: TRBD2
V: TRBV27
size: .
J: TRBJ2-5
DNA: TGTGCCAGCAGTTTCTCAGGAGCGGGAGTAGGGGAGACCCAGTACTTC
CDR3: CASSFSGAGVGETQYF

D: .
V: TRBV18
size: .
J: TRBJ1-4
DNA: TGTGCCAGCTCACCCAGGGGCACTAATGAAAAACTGTTTTTT
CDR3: CASSPRGTNEKLFF

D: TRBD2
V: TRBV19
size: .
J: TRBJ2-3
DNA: TGTGCCAGTAGGGCTAGCGGGAGTAAAGATACGCAGTATTTT
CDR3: CASRASGSKDTQYF

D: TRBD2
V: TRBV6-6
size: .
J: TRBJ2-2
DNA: TGTGCCAGCAGTCCTACCGGGACTAGCGGGAGAGCCCCAACCGGGGAGCTGTTTTTT
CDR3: CASSPTGTSGRAPTGELFF

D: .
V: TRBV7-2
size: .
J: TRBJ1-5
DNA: TGTGCCAGCAGCTTAGGGAGGGATAGCAATCAGCCCCAGCATTTT
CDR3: CASSLGRDSNQPQHF

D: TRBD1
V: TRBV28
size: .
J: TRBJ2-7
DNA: TGTGCCAGCAGTTTAGGACAGGCCCCCTACGAGCAGTACTTC
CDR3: CASSLGQAPYEQYF

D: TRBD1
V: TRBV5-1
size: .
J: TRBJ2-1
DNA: TGCGCCAGCAGCGTACAGGGGGCGGTTTCCTACAATGAGCAGTTCTTC
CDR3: CASSVQGAVSYNEQFF

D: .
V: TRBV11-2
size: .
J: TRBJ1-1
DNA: TGTGCCAGCAGCCCGTACTGGGGGGGGACTGAAGCTTTCTTT
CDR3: CASSPYWGGTEAFF

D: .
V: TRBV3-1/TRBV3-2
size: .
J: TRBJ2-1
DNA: TGTGCCAGCAGCCCCGGCGGTATTGGCTACAATGAGCAGTTCTTC
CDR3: CASSPGGIGYNEQFF

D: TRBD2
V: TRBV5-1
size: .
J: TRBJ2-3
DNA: TGCGCCAGCAGCTGGGCCGGGACTAGTGGACCAGATACGCAGTATTTT
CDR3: CASSWAGTSGPDTQYF

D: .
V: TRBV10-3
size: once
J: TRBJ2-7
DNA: TGTGCCATCAGTGAGGGGCAGACCTACGAGCAGTACTTC
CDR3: CAISEGQTYEQYF

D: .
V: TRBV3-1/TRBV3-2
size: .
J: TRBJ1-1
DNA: TGTGCCAGCGGCTTTTTGAGGGAGAACACTGAAGCTTTCTTT
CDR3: CASGFLRENTEAFF

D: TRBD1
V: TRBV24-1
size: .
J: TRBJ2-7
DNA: TGTGCCACCAGTGCTGAAGACAGGGAGTGGTTCTACGAGCAGTACTTC
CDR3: CATSAEDREWFYEQYF

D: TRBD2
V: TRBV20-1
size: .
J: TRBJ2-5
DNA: TGCAGTGCTAGTGTCCTAGCGGGAGGACCGTACCAAGAGACCCAGTACTTC
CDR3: CSASVLAGGPYQETQYF

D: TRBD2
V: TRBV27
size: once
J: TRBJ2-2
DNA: TGTGCCAGCTCTAGCGGGAGGGAGACCGGGGAGCTGTTTTTT
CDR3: CASSSGRETGELFF

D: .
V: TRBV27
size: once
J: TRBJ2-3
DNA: TGTGCCGTCCACCCAATTCCCTTCACAAATACGCAGTATTTT
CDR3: CAVHPIPFTNTQYF

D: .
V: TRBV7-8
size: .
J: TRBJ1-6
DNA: TGTGCCAGCACCACTACAGGGAGTTCACCCCTCCACTTT
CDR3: CASTTTGSSPLHF

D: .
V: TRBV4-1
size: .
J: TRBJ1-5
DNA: TGCGCCAGCAGCCAAGCCCCGAGTAGCAATCAGCCCCAGCATTTT
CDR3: CASSQAPSSNQPQHF

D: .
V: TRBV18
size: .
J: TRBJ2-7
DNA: TGTGCCAGCTCACCTATGGGGGGCGAGCAGTACTTC
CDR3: CASSPMGGEQYF

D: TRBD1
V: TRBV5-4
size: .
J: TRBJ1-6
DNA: TGTGCCAGCAGCTCTAAGGGACAGGGATCACCCCTCCACTTT
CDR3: CASSSKGQGSPLHF

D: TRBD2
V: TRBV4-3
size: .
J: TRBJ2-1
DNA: TGCGCCAGCAGCTTAGCGGGAGGTAGCGACAATGAGCAGTTCTTC
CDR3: CASSLAGGSDNEQFF

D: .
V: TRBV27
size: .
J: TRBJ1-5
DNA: TGTGCCAGCAGTCCCACCCCCGGGATGGCCCAGCATTTT
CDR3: CASSPTPGMAQHF

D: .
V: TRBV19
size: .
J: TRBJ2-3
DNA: TGTGCCAGTAGGGCCCTGAGGGGCGTGGAGGGGAGTACGCAGTATTTT
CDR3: CASRALRGVEGSTQYF

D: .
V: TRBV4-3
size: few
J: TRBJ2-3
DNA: TGCGCCAGCAGCCAAGGCCTAGAGGCAGATACGCAGTATTTT
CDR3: CASSQGLEADTQYF

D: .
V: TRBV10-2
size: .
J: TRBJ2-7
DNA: TGCGCCAGCAGTGAGGGGACTCCTACCTACGAGCAGTACTTC
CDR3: CASSEGTPTYEQYF

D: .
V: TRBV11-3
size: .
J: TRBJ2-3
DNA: TGTGCCAGCAGCTTAGATAGAAATGCAGATACGCAGTATTTT
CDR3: CASSLDRNADTQYF

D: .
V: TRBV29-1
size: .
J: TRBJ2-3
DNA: TGCAGCGTTGTAGGAGGAACGAGCACAGATACGCAGTATTTT
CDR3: CSVVGGTSTDTQYF

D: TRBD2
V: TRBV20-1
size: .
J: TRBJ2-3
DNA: TGCAGTGCTAGTTTCCGGGGGGACCGCACAGATACGCAGTATTTT
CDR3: CSASFRGDRTDTQYF

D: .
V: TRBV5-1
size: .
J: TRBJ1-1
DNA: TGCGCCAGCAAAAATAATGTTGCGGACACTGAAGCTTTCTTT
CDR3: CASKNNVADTEAFF

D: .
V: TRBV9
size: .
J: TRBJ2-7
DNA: TGTGCCAGCAGCGTAGGACGCGGGACTGTCTACGAGCAGTACTTC
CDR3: CASSVGRGTVYEQYF

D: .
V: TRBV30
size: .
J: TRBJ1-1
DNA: TGTGCCTGGAAGGGACTCAACACTGAAGCTTTCTTT
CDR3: CAWKGLNTEAFF

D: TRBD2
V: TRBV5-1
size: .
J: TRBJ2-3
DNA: TGCGCCAGCACCCGGGGAGGGACTACCACAGATACGCAGTATTTT
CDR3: CASTRGGTTTDTQYF

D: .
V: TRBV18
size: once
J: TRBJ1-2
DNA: TGTGCCAGCTCACCACCGAACAGGCCCTACACCTTC
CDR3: CASSPPNRPYTF

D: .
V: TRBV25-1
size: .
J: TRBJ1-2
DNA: TGTGCCAGCAGTGAGCGCAGGGGCGATATCTATGGCTACACCTTC
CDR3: CASSERRGDIYGYTF

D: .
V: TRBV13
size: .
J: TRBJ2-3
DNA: TGTGCCAGCACCTTCGAGGGGGGGAGCACAGATACGCAGTATTTT
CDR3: CASTFEGGSTDTQYF

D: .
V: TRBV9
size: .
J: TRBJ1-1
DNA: TGTGCCAGCAGCGTCCCTCGGGAGTATGAAGCTTTCTTT
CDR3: CASSVPREYEAFF

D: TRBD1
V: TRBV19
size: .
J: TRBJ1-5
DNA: TGTGCCAGTAGGACGACGGGACAGGGGATTTATAGCAATCAGCCCCAGCATTTT
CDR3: CASRTTGQGIYSNQPQHF

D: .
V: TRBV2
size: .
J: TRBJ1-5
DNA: TGTGCCAGCAGGGACAGCAGCTATCAGCCCCAGCATTTT
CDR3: CASRDSSYQPQHF

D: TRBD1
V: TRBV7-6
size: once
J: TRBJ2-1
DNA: TGTGCCAGCAGCGCGACGACAGGGGAGAATGAGCAGTTCTTC
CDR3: CASSATTGENEQFF

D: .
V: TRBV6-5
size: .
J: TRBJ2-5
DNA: TGTGCCAGCAGTTACAACAGGCAAGAGACCCAGTACTTC
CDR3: CASSYNRQETQYF

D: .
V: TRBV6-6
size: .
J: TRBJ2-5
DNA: TGTGCCAGCAGCCCCCCCCTCCGGTCCCAGTACTTC
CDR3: CASSPPLRSQYF

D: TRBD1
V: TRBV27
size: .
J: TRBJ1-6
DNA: TGTGCCAGCAGTAAGACGACAGGGCGCACTGTTAATTCACCCCTCCACTTT
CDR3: CASSKTTGRTVNSPLHF

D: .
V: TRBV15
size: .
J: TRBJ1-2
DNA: TGTGCCACCAGCATTCTTACAGGTCCAGGTACGGGCTACACCTTC
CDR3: CATSILTGPGTGYTF

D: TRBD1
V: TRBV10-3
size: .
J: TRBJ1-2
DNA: TGTGCCATCCTGACAGGGGGCTATGGCTACACCTTC
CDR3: CAILTGGYGYTF

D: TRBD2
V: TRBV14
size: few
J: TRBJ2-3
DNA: TGTGCCAGCAGCCAAGTGACTAGCGGGAGCCTAACAGATACGCAGTATTTT
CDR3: CASSQVTSGSLTDTQYF

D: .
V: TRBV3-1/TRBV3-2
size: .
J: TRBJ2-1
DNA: TGTGCCAGCAGCCAAGAGGAAGGGGTCAATGAGCAGTTCTTC
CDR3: CASSQEEGVNEQFF

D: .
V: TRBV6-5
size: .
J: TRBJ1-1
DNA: TGTGCCAGCATCGGACATTCTAACACTGAAGCTTTCTTT
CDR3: CASIGHSNTEAFF

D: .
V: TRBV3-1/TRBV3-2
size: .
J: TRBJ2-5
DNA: TGTGCCAGCAGCCAAGATCCCAGTCAAGAGACCCAGTACTTC
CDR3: CASSQDPSQETQYF

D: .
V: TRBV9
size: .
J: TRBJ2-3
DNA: TGTGCCAGCAGCGTCGGACAGAGATCAGATACGCAGTATTTT
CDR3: CASSVGQRSDTQYF